These 2 T cell receptor beta chains were all obtained from the same sample, sequenced in a study of response to subunit inactivated influenza vaccine. A single record per CDR3 protein comes from TCRdb applying MiXCR to the RT-PCR reads. The sample shows over 150,000 distinct CDR3 sequences, roughly 10% of them seen only once. The sequencing used CD8+ T cells sorted from PBMCs, collected 23 to 25 months after vaccination. The source of these receptors is a man aged 45 to 70 who received an inactivated influenza vaccine.

This clonotype was seen more than once but under ten times. The V and J genes are TRBV12-3 or TRBV12-4 and TRBJ2-3; D is ambiguous. The CDR3 is made up of 12 amino acids. V was shortened by 5 bases and J by 4 bases, with 7 bases between the two germline ends. CDR3 sequence reads: CASSHNPDTQYF. CDR3 DNA sequence: TGTGCCAGCAGTCACAACCCAGATACGCAGTATTTT.

This clonotype was observed a handful of times. This chain joins TRBV28 and TRBJ2-7; 7 positions match TRBD2. CDR1 and CDR2 from the germline V gene are MDHEN and SYDVKM. Trimming removed 2 bases from V and 5 bases from J; junction bases left unmatched: 3. This CDR3 comprises 13 residues. The CDR3 bases are TGTGCCAGCAGTTTAGCGGGAGACGACGAGCAGTACTTC. Protein: CASSLAGDDEQYF.